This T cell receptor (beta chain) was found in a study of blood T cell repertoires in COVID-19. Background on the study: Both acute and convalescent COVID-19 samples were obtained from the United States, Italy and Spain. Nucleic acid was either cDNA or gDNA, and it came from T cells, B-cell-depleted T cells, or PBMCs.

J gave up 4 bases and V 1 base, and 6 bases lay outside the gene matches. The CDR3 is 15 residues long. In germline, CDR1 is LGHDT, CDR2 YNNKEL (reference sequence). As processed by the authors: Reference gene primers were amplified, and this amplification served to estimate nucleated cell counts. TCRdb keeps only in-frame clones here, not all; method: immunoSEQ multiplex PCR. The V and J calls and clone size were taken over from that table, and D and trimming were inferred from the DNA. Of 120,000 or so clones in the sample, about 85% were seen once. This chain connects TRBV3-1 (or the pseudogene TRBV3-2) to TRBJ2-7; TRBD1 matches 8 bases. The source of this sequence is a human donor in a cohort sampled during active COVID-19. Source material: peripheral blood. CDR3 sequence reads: CASSQGGQGGYEQYF. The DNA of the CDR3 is TGTGCCAGCAGCCAAGGCGGACAGGGTGGGTACGAGCAGTACTTC.